A single sample gave rise to the 26 T cell receptor beta chains below, sequenced in a study of T cells in Graves' hyperthyroidism and ophthalmopathy (dated by TCRdb to the late 2010s). The library was built by means of multiplex PCR. Sequencing relied on an Illumina HiSeq 2000. Amplification of TCR beta CDR3 regions was carried out from RNA transcripts. The first round of RT-PCR for the TCR CDR3 was performed with the HTBI primer set and the Qiagen OneStep RT-PCR kit. TCRdb took the public reads, trimmed them with fastp at Q25, ran MiXCR for clone calling and kept in-frame beta chains. Each entry is one CDR3 protein sequence, shown with its most common DNA and genes. The sample includes around 450,000 distinct CDR3 sequences, with approximately 14% observed a single time. The top ten clones comprise 5.3% of the sample. Sequenced sample: blood. These receptors all come from a woman aged 18-30 years with Graves' hyperthyroidism.

The table lists this clonotype with many counts. J is TRBJ2-3 and V is TRBV20-1, with 7 nucleotides matching TRBD2. The V segment lost 3 bases and the J segment 4 bases; nucleotides outside the gene matches: 10. Germline-derived CDR1 and CDR2 are DFQATT and SNEGSKA (reference sequence). The CDR3 extends over 15 amino acids. CDR3 sequence reads: CSARGGTTRADTQYF. Here the CDR3 DNA reads TGCAGTGCTAGGGGGGGGACTACGCGGGCAGATACGCAGTATTTT.

This clonotype was picked up many times. This chain links TRBV2 with TRBJ2-1; 7 bases are a match to TRBD2. This CDR3 has 12 residues. The J segment lost 5 bases and the V segment lost 6 bases, leaving 1 base of the junction unmatched. Per the germline V gene, CDR1 is SNHLY and CDR2 is FYNNEI. The CDR3 reads CASRGGNNEQFF. In nucleotides, the CDR3 is TGTGCCAGCAGGGGAGGGAACAATGAGCAGTTCTTC.

This clonotype was counted ten times or more. J is TRBJ2-3 and V is TRBV30; a weak D match, TRBD1 (6 bases). V gave up 7 bases and J gave up 2 bases, with 13 bases separating them. From germline, CDR1 is GTSNPN and CDR2 SVGIG (reference sequence). The CDR3 contains 13 residues. This CDR3 reads CASTGRPTDTQYF. DNA for the CDR3: TGTGCCTCGACAGGTCGCCCCACAGATACGCAGTATTTT.

This clonotype was detected a few times. The chain is built from TRBV7-8 and TRBJ1-4; D remains ambiguous. The V and J ends lost 2 bases and 3 bases respectively, with 19 bases between them. Germline CDR1 and CDR2: SGHVS and FQNEAQ. The CDR3 consists of 18 residues. The CDR3 coding sequence is TGTGCCAGCAGCTTATTTATCCGATTCGTGCCAGCTAATGAAAAACTGTTTTTT. Its translation: CASSLFIRFVPANEKLFF.

This clonotype has a count of ten or more. The gene calls are TRBV3-1 and TRBJ1-6, with 9 bases identical to TRBD1. This CDR3 has 16 amino acids. The germline V gene has CDR1 LGHDT and CDR2 YNNKEL (reference sequence). Trimming at V came to 4 bases and at J to 9 bases, leaving 10 bases not matched to a gene. This CDR3 is CASSPLRTGVGSPLHF. The CDR3 region has the DNA TGTGCCAGCAGCCCACTCCGGACAGGGGTGGGTTCACCCCTCCACTTT.

This clonotype has ten or more counts. This chain joins TRBV12-3 or TRBV12-4 and TRBJ1-4, with TRBD1 matching 9 bases. This CDR3 comprises 15 residues. With 5 bases clipped from V and 6 bases from J, the junction kept 7 bases outside the gene matches. The CDR3 sequence is CASSTGTGYDEKLFF. CDR3 DNA: TGTGCCAGCAGTACCGGGACAGGGTACGATGAAAAACTGTTTTTT.

This clonotype has a handful of counts. In nucleotides, the CDR3 is TGTGCCAGTAGTATCTCAGGTTACACCTACAATGAGCAGTTCTTC. It yields the protein CASSISGYTYNEQFF. The rearrangement uses TRBV19 and TRBJ2-1; D is uncertain. CDR1 is LNHDA and CDR2 is SQIVND in the germline V gene (reference sequence). The ends were cut back, 3 bases at V and 2 bases at J, with 11 bases in the middle. The CDR3 consists of 15 residues. The variable domain in full, completed from reference TRBV19 and TRBJ2-1, reads DGGITQSPKYLFRKEGQNVTLSCEQNLNHDAMYWYRQDPGQGLRLIYYSQIVNDFQKGDIAEGYSVSREKKESFPLTVTSAQKNPTAFYLCASSISGYTYNEQFFGPGTRLTVL.

V is TRBV10-3 and J is TRBJ2-3; the D gene is possibly TRBD1 (5 bases). The CDR3 has 13 amino acids. V gave up 4 bases and J gave up 4 bases, with 9 bases separating them. The germline V gene encodes CDR1 ENHRY and CDR2 SYGVKD. In DNA, the CDR3 is TGTGCCATCAGTGGGGGCGGTCCAGATACGCAGTATTTT. It is translated as CAISGGGPDTQYF.

This clonotype was detected many times. CDR3 protein: CASSENRGFYEQYF. Here the CDR3 DNA reads TGTGCCAGCAGTGAGAACAGGGGCTTCTACGAGCAGTACTTC. The chain carries TRBV6-1 and TRBJ2-7, with TRBD1 matching over 7 bases. The germline V gene encodes CDR1 MNHNS and CDR2 SASEGT. V trimming: 3 bases; J trimming: 3 bases; junction bases outside the gene matches: 5. The CDR3 is 14 amino acids.

In this sample, this clonotype turned up a few times. The J gene is TRBJ2-2, the V gene TRBV2; possible D gene TRBD1, 6 bases. The CDR3 runs to 13 residues. Germline lookup yields CDR1 SNHLY and CDR2 FYNNEI. The V end lost 10 bases, the J end lost 2 bases, and 11 bases lay between the germline ends. CDR3 loop: CAMKDSNTGELFF. CDR3 nucleotide sequence: TGTGCCATGAAGGACAGTAACACCGGGGAGCTGTTTTTT.

This chain connects TRBV12-3 or TRBV12-4 to TRBJ2-2, with D perhaps matching TRBD1 or TRBD2 (6 bases each). Trimming cost V 2 bases and J 7 bases, with 14 bases left between them. The CDR3 loop spans 15 amino acids. The CDR3: CASSLSGAIIGELFF. The CDR3 bases are TGTGCCAGCAGTTTATCGGGGGCTATTATCGGGGAGCTGTTTTTT.

This clonotype was found many times. The chain carries TRBV20-1 and TRBJ1-2; TRBD1 matches 9 bases. J was trimmed by 5 bases and V by 3 bases; bases with no gene match: 4. This CDR3 has 13 amino acids. Germline values: CDR1 DFQATT, CDR2 SNEGSKA (reference sequence). This CDR3 reads CSARETGGYGYTF. CDR3 coding DNA: TGCAGTGCTAGGGAGACAGGGGGTTATGGCTACACCTTC.

A few counts support this clonotype. V and J are TRBV29-1 and TRBJ1-1, with 9 nucleotides matching TRBD1. The germline CDR1 and CDR2 sequences are SQVTM and ANQGSEA. This CDR3 has 14 amino acids. J lost 4 bases, V lost 3 bases, and 6 bases had no gene match. The CDR3 loop reads CSVDVGQGITEAFF. Written as DNA, the CDR3 is TGCAGCGTTGATGTGGGACAGGGAATCACTGAAGCTTTCTTT.

This clonotype has a count of ten or more. The chain carries TRBV12-3 or TRBV12-4 and TRBJ2-1; D gene unclear. Trimming pared 7 bases from V and 7 bases from J, leaving 11 bases between. The CDR3 sequence is 12 residues long. As DNA, the CDR3 is TGTGCCAGCACCTTATCCAGGAATGAGCAGTTCTTC. It yields the protein CASTLSRNEQFF.

The chain combines TRBV13 with TRBJ2-1, with 10 bases fitting TRBD2. CDR1 is PRHDT and CDR2 is FYEKMQ in the germline V gene (reference sequence). V lost 6 bases to trimming and J lost 8 bases; unmatched junction nucleotides: 16. The CDR3 length is 17 residues. DNA for the CDR3: TGTGCCAGCAGTCCCCCTGCCAGCGGGAGGGCCGGGGATGAGCAGTTCTTC. It specifies CASSPPASGRAGDEQFF.

This clonotype showed up many times. The chain couples TRBV28 to TRBJ1-4; D may be TRBD1 (5 bases). Deletions cut 4 bases from V and 2 bases from J, with 20 bases between. Germline lookup yields CDR1 MDHEN and CDR2 SYDVKM. The CDR3 sequence is 18 residues long. The CDR3 spells CASSSIPGRTGTNEKLFF. The CDR3 DNA reads as TGTGCCAGCAGTTCAATCCCCGGACGAACAGGCACTAATGAAAAACTGTTTTTT.

At least ten counts were recorded for this clonotype. The chain employs TRBV6-1 and TRBJ1-3; no clear D gene. With 0 bases removed from V and 4 bases from J, the gap between germline ends came to 7 bases. CDR3 length: 14 amino acids. CDR1 MNHNS and CDR2 SASEGT come from the germline V gene. CDR3 DNA sequence: TGTGCCAGCAGTGAAGCGAGCTGGGGAAACACCATATATTTT. Encoded protein: CASSEASWGNTIYF.

V usage is TRBV18 and J usage is TRBJ1-1; perhaps TRBD1 as D (6 bases). This CDR3 has 15 amino acids. CDR1 KGHSH and CDR2 LQKENI come from the germline V gene. V shed 3 bases and J shed 0 bases, with 11 bases lying between them. The chain's CDR3 is CASSPSDSVNTEAFF. CDR3 nucleotides: TGTGCCAGCTCACCTTCGGACAGCGTGAACACTGAAGCTTTCTTT.

Concerning this clonotype itself: This clone may be a read error of a much larger clone one base away. V gene TRBV7-9 combines with J gene TRBJ1-5; 7 nucleotides agree with TRBD1. V shed 6 bases and J 6 bases; nucleotides not matched to a gene: 8. The germline V gene has CDR1 SEHNR and CDR2 FQNEAQ (reference sequence). The CDR3 sequence is 14 residues long. CDR3 nucleotides: TGTGCCAGCAGTCTCACAGGGGAAGGTCAGCCCCAGCATTTT. It specifies CASSLTGEGQPQHF. The full variable domain, completed using reference TRBV7-9 and TRBJ1-5, is DTGVSQNPRHKITKRGQNVTFRCDPISEHNRLYWYRQTLGQGPEFLTYFQNEAQLEKSRLLSDRFSAERPKGSFSTLEIQRTEQGDSAMYLCASSLTGEGQPQHFGDGTRLSIL.

This clonotype has more than one count but fewer than ten. The CDR3 sequence: CASSPRDRRSYGYTF. For the CDR3, the DNA is TGTGCCAGCAGCCCCAGGGACAGGAGATCCTATGGCTACACCTTC. V and J are TRBV11-2 and TRBJ1-2; 8 bases agree with TRBD1. Per germline, CDR1 SGHAT and CDR2 FQNNGV. The CDR3 extends over 15 amino acids. The junction had 9 bases not matched to a gene; V was cut back by 5 bases and J by 4 bases. The complete variable domain, with remaining parts taken from reference TRBV11-2 and TRBJ1-2, reads EAGVAQSPRYKIIEKRQSVAFWCNPISGHATLYWYQQILGQGPKLLIQFQNNGVVDDSQLPKDRFSAERLKGVDSTLKIQPAKLEDSAVYLCASSPRDRRSYGYTFGSGTRLTVV.

This clonotype occurred a few times. A single base separates this from a much larger clone, so it may be a read error. The V gene is TRBV12-5, the J gene TRBJ2-1; no clear D gene. The V end was cut by 3 bases, the J end by 10 bases, with 16 bases between. This CDR3 is built from 14 residues. Germline V gene data show CDR1 as LGHNT and CDR2 as FRNRAP. The CDR3 loop reads CASGLSGFPHEQFF. The CDR3 nucleotides are TGTGCTAGTGGTTTAAGTGGCTTTCCCCACGAGCAGTTCTTC.

This chain uses TRBV25-1 with TRBJ1-2; D call uncertain. V lost 2 bases and J 3 bases, leaving 7 bases between the germline ends. The germline V gene encodes CDR1 MGHDK and CDR2 SYGVNS. The CDR3 contains 13 residues. CDR3 amino acids: CASSEHRYYGYTF. Written as DNA, the CDR3 is TGTGCCAGCAGTGAACACAGATACTATGGCTACACCTTC.

This clonotype showed up many times. The V call is TRBV20-1, the J call TRBJ2-5, with D possibly matching TRBD2 (5 bases). Germline V gives CDR1 DFQATT, CDR2 SNEGSKA (reference sequence). This CDR3 spans 17 amino acids. V was pared by 0 bases and J by 4 bases, with 21 bases between. CDR3 sequence reads: CSARDQYKRARVETQYF. In DNA, the CDR3 is TGCAGTGCTAGAGATCAGTACAAGAGGGCGCGTGTAGAGACCCAGTACTTC.

At least ten counts were recorded for this clonotype. The CDR3 DNA sequence: TGTGCCAGCAGCTTTGACAGGGAGACCTACGAGCAGTACTTC. As protein: CASSFDRETYEQYF. The genes are TRBV7-2 and TRBJ2-7; 7 positions agree with TRBD1. The trim removed 3 bases at V and 2 bases at J, leaving 4 bases unmatched. Germline CDR1 reads SGHTA; CDR2 reads FQGNSA. The CDR3 runs 14 residues.

This clonotype was seen repeatedly, ten times or more. The chain uses TRBV20-1 and TRBJ1-1, with 7 bases that match TRBD1. CDR3 length: 13 residues. Germline CDR1 and CDR2: DFQATT and SNEGSKA (reference sequence). With V trimmed by 0 bases and J by 5 bases, 3 bases remained unmatched. CDR3 region: CSARDRGVTEAFF. In nucleotides, the CDR3 is TGCAGTGCTAGAGACAGGGGGGTGACTGAAGCTTTCTTT.

This clonotype has a count of ten or more. The chain joins TRBV5-1 to TRBJ2-7; D is tentatively TRBD1 or TRBD2 (5 bases each). V dropped 4 bases and J dropped 1 base, with 12 bases sitting between them. Germline V CDR1 and CDR2: SGHRS, YFSETQ. The CDR3 has 14 amino acids. The CDR3 spells CASSVRDASYEQYF. In DNA form, the CDR3 reads TGCGCCAGCAGCGTCCGGGACGCTTCCTACGAGCAGTACTTC.